This T cell receptor (beta chain) was identified in a study of blood T cell repertoires in COVID-19. Sequencing used immunoSEQ multiplex PCR; TCRdb keeps in-frame clones, though not all of them. Of about 280,000 clones in the sample, roughly nine tenths were seen once. The TCR was taken from a woman aged 30 to 39 with COVID-19, enrolled during active disease. Source material: peripheral blood.

The DNA for the CDR3 is TGCGCCAGCAGCCAAGAGTGGGACAGGTCGTACGAGCAGTACTTC. Translating it yields CASSQEWDRSYEQYF. The chain links TRBV4-1 to TRBJ2-7; 8 bases line up with TRBD1. The germline CDR1 and CDR2 sequences are MGHRA and YSYEKL. After removal of 0 bases from V and 4 bases from J, the junction contained 5 bases not matched to a gene. The CDR3 runs 15 residues.